Presented here are 9 T cell receptor beta chains from one specimen sequenced in a study of cytomegalovirus exposure and HLA in healthy donors. Libraries were prepared by immunoSEQ multiplex PCR; TCRdb keeps only in-frame clonotypes and omits some of them. The sample yields about 200,000 clones, just over 85% seen once. The specimen sequenced was PBMCs. These TCRs come from a woman aged 18-29 years in good health and CMV-seronegative.

Here the CDR3 DNA reads TGTGCCAGCAGTCCGCCGGCAGCGGGAGCGCGCAATGAGCAGTTCTTC. As protein: CASSPPAAGARNEQFF. The gene calls are TRBV28 and TRBJ2-1, with 8 bases that match TRBD2. The CDR3 spans 16 residues. V trimming: 5 bases; J trimming: 6 bases; junction bases outside the gene matches: 12. Germline assignment: CDR1 MDHEN and CDR2 SYDVKM.

The rearrangement joins TRBV19 to TRBJ2-4; a weak D match, TRBD2 (5 bases). V lost 6 bases to trimming and J lost 4 bases, with 13 bases between them. This CDR3 has 14 residues. Germline lookup yields CDR1 LNHDA and CDR2 SQIVND (reference sequence). Written as DNA, the CDR3 is TGTGCCAGTAGCTCCCGGACGGGGAAAAACATTCAGTACTTC. This encodes CASSSRTGKNIQYF.

V and J are TRBV19 and TRBJ2-7; 7 nucleotides line up with TRBD1. The CDR3 totals 14 residues. Germline CDR1 reads LNHDA; CDR2 reads SQIVND (reference sequence). J was trimmed by 0 bases and V by 5 bases; bases with no gene match: 4. The CDR3 loop reads CASSQWDSSYEQYF. The CDR3 DNA sequence: TGTGCCAGTAGTCAATGGGACAGCTCCTACGAGCAGTACTTC.

The rearrangement uses TRBV29-1 and TRBJ1-2; a possible D gene is TRBD1 (6 bases). Germline lookup yields CDR1 SQVTM and CDR2 ANQGSEA. The V gene lost 5 bases and the J gene lost 7 bases, with 14 bases spanning the gap. The length of the CDR3 is 12 residues. CDR3 sequence reads: CSVFAGESGYTF. CDR3 nucleotide sequence: TGCAGCGTTTTTGCAGGGGAATCTGGCTACACCTTC.

The CDR3 DNA is TGCGCCAGCAGTAGCCTAGCGGGAGGAGGGGAAACAGAGACCCAGTACTTC. Translation gives CASSSLAGGGETETQYF. V gene TRBV5-1 combines with J gene TRBJ2-5; 11 nucleotides match TRBD2. This CDR3 contains 17 residues. After removal of 5 bases from V and 4 bases from J, the junction contained 13 bases not matched to a gene. Germline values: CDR1 SGHRS, CDR2 YFSETQ.

The CDR3 spells CASSQDSSGGAQYF. The CDR3 region has the DNA TGCGCCAGCAGCCAAGATTCTAGCGGAGGGGCCCAGTACTTC. V gene TRBV4-3 combines with J gene TRBJ2-5; 7 bases line up with TRBD2. The CDR3 extends over 14 amino acids. Germline assignment: CDR1 LGHNA and CDR2 YSLEER. J was trimmed by 9 bases and V by 0 bases; bases with no gene match: 7.

The chain is built from TRBV7-6 and TRBJ2-7; 8 bases map to TRBD1. Germline lookup yields CDR1 SGHVS and CDR2 FNYEAQ. V lost 5 bases to trimming and J lost 3 bases; unmatched junction nucleotides: 12. This CDR3 has 16 residues. The CDR3 coding sequence is TGTGCCAGCAGCCCCCGAGGCGAGGGACAGGACTACGAGCAGTACTTC. Protein product: CASSPRGEGQDYEQYF. The full variable domain, in which reference TRBV7-6 and TRBJ2-7 provide the parts outside the CDR3, is GAGVSQSPRYKVTKRGQDVALRCDPISGHVSLYWYRQALGQGPEFLTYFNYEAQQDKSGLPNDRFSAERPEGSISTLTIQRTEQRDSAMYRCASSPRGEGQDYEQYFGPGTRLTVT.

V usage is TRBV6-1 and J usage is TRBJ2-3, with 7 bases lining up with TRBD1. This CDR3 comprises 15 residues. CDR1 and CDR2 (germline): MNHNS, SASEGT. J was trimmed by 3 bases and V by 4 bases; bases with no gene match: 7. The CDR3 DNA follows: TGTGCCAGCAGTGTTTCCCCAGGGGGAACAGATACGCAGTATTTT. Its translation: CASSVSPGGTDTQYF.

The V and J genes are TRBV27 and TRBJ2-1; 15 bases are a match to TRBD2. This CDR3 has 14 amino acids. CDR1 and CDR2 from the germline V gene are MNHEY and SMNVEV (reference sequence). Trimming took 5 bases from V and 10 from J; bases not matched to a gene: 3. CDR3 DNA sequence: TGTGCCAGCAGTCCAGGGACTAGCGGGAGGGAGCAGTTCTTC. It is translated as CASSPGTSGREQFF.